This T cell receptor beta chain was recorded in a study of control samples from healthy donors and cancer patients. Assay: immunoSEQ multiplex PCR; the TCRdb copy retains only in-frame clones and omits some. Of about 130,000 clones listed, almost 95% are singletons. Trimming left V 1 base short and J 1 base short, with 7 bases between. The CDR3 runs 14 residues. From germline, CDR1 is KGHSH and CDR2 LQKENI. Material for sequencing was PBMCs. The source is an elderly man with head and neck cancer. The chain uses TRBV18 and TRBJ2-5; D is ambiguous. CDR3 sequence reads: CASSPQPLQETQYF. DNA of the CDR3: TGTGCCAGCTCACCACAACCACTCCAAGAGACCCAGTACTTC.